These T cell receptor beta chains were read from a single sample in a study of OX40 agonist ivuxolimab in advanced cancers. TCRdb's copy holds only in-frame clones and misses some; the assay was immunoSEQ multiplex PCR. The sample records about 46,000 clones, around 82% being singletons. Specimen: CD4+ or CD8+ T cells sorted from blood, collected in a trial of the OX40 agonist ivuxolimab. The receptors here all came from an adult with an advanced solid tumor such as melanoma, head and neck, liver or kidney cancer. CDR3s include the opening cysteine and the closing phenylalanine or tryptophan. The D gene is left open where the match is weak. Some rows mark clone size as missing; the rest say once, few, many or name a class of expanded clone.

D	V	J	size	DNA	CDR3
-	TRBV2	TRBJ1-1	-	TGTGCCAGCAGTGAAGCCTTCCTGAGGACTGAAGCTTTCTTT	CASSEAFLRTEAFF
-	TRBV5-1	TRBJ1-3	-	TGCGCCTCCAAGCCCGGGGGCGTCTCTGGAAACACCATATATTTT	CASKPGGVSGNTIYF
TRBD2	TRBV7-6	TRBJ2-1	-	TGTGCCAGCAGCTTACTCATAGCGGGGGTCTCCTACAATGAGCAGTTCTTC	CASSLLIAGVSYNEQFF
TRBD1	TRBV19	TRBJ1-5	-	TGTGCCAGTAGTACCCCGGGACAGGGTTGGCAGCCCCAGCATTTT	CASSTPGQGWQPQHF
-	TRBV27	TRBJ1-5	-	TGTGCCAGCAGTCCCTCCCGACAGGCTAGCAATCAGCCCCAGCATTTT	CASSPSRQASNQPQHF
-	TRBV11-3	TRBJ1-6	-	TGTGCCAGCAGCTTGAACAGGGCTTCGTATAATTCACCCCTCCACTTT	CASSLNRASYNSPLHF
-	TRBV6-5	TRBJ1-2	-	TGTGCCACCATGGAGGGAGAATTCTCCTATGGCTACACCTTC	CATMEGEFSYGYTF
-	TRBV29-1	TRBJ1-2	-	TGCAGCGTTGAGGACGCTGGCTACACCTTC	CSVEDAGYTF
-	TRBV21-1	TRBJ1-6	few	TGTGCCAGCAAAACGGACAGCTCCTATAATTCACCCCTCCACTTT	CASKTDSSYNSPLHF
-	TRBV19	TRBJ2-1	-	TGTGCCAGTAGTAGAACAGGGAGCAATGAGCAGTTCTTC	CASSRTGSNEQFF
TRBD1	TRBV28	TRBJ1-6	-	TGTGCCAGCAGTACAGGGGAGAAAGGGTCACCCCTCCACTTT	CASSTGEKGSPLHF
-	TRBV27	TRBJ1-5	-	TGTGCCAGCAGTTTCATTGAGGGTACATCCCGGGGGCCCCAGCATTTT	CASSFIEGTSRGPQHF
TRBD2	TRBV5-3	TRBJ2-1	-	TGTGCCAGAAGCTTGCGTGGCGGGGGGGACTCCTACAATGAGCAGTTCTTC	CARSLRGGGDSYNEQFF
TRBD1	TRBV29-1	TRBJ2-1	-	TGCAGCGTTGGGACAGGGGGATACAATGAGCAGTTCTTC	CSVGTGGYNEQFF
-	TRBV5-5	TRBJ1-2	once	TGTGCCAGCAGCTTGGACGGCCAGGCGCCTATTGGCTACACCTTC	CASSLDGQAPIGYTF
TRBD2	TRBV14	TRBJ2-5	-	TGTGCCAGCAGCCACGGACTAGCAGAGACCCAGTACTTC	CASSHGLAETQYF
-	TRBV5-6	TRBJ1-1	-	TGTGCCAGCAGCCCGAGGGGCCGGGGGGCTGAAGCTTTCTTT	CASSPRGRGAEAFF
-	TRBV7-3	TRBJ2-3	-	TGTGCCAGCAGCTTAGGGTCAGCAGATACGCAGTATTTT	CASSLGSADTQYF
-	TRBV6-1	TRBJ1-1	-	TGTGCCAGCAGTGAGCTTCATCCGAACACTGAAGCTTTCTTT	CASSELHPNTEAFF
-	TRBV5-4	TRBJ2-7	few	TGTGCCAGCAGCTTGGTAGCAGGGGAGCACGAGCAGTACTTC	CASSLVAGEHEQYF